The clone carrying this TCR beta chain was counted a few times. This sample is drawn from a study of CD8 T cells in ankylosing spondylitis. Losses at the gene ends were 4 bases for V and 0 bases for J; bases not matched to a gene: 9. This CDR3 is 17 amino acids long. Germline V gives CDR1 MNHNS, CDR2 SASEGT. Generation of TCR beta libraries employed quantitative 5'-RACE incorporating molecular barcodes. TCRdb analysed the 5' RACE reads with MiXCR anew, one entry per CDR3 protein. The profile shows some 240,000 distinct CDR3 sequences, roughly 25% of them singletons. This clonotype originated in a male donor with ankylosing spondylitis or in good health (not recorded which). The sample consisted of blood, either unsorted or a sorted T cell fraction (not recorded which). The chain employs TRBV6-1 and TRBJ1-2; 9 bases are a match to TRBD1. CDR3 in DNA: TGTGCCAGCAGTGCCCATAGGACAGGGGCGACTAACTATGGCTACACCTTC. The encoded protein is CASSAHRTGATNYGYTF.